A single T cell receptor beta chain is shown here with its context. Its antigen is undetermined. This entry comes from a study of shared clonotypes between healthy human individuals. Findings and caveats of the study: Rarefaction demonstrated incomplete sorted-subset sequencing despite large depth.

Per the germline V gene, CDR1 is MGHRA and CDR2 is YSYEKL. The CDR3 length is 16 residues. V was pared by 4 bases and J by 2 bases, with 7 bases of the junction left unmatched. Clones were sequenced by immunoSEQ multiplex PCR, and TCRdb holds only the in-frame ones, with some missing. The table includes some 2 million clones, 85% to 95% detected once. Sequencing was carried out using naive CD4+ T cells sorted from blood. Noted subset: CD45RA+ positively selected. V is TRBV4-1 and J is TRBJ2-3, with 9 bases aligning to TRBD2. The source is a man between 18 and 29 years old in good health. The CDR3 nucleotides read TGCGCCAGCAGCCGCATCCTAGCGGGGAACACAGATACGCAGTATTTT. Protein: CASSRILAGNTDTQYF.